The next 12 T cell receptor beta chains were all read from a single sample in a study of PD-L1 blockade in urothelial cancer. Clones were read by immunoSEQ multiplex PCR, and TCRdb kept only the in-frame ones, dropping some. In the table there are some 60,000 clones, approximately 86% of which are singletons. Sequencing used PBMCs, obtained around atezolizumab (anti-PD-L1) treatment. The source of these receptors is a man in his fifties or sixties with urothelial cancer.

This chain connects TRBV5-1 to TRBJ2-6; D not resolved. Trimming shortened V by 4 bases and J by 2 bases, and 10 bases separated the two germline ends. The CDR3 extends over 15 amino acids. Germline CDR1 is SGHRS and CDR2 is YFSETQ. CDR3 residues: CASSPPRAGANVLTF. DNA of the CDR3: TGCGCCAGCAGCCCGCCGCGTGCTGGGGCCAACGTCCTGACTTTC.

Remarks on this clone: Its ends do not fully match the called genes, so a read error is possible. Other nucleotide sequences in the sample specify the same CDR3. The V and J genes are TRBV9 and TRBJ1-3, with 7 bases lining up with TRBD1. CDR1 is SGDLS and CDR2 is YYNGEE in the germline V gene. This CDR3 has 14 residues. The CDR3 DNA reads as TGCGCCAGCAGCGCTCGACAGGGTGAAGGCACCATATATTTT. This sequence encodes CASSARQGEGTIYF.

The V gene is TRBV7-2, the J gene TRBJ2-1, with TRBD2 matching over 10 bases. With V trimmed by 5 bases and J by 1 base, 2 bases remained unmatched. Looked up from germline, CDR1 is SGHTA and CDR2 is FQGNSA. The length of the CDR3 is 15 residues. The CDR3 sequence: CASSPTSGSYNEQFF. The CDR3 region has the DNA TGTGCCAGCAGCCCGACTAGCGGGTCCTACAATGAGCAGTTCTTC.

In its sample, this clone was seen once. The rearrangement uses TRBV10-3 and TRBJ2-7; 9 nucleotides align to TRBD2. The length of the CDR3 is 14 residues. Per germline, CDR1 ENHRY and CDR2 SYGVKD. The V gene end was trimmed by 5 bases and the J gene end by 3 bases; junction bases not matched to a gene: 5. This chain's CDR3 is CAISHLAGNYEQYF. Written as DNA, the CDR3 is TGTGCCATCAGTCATCTAGCGGGAAACTACGAGCAGTACTTC.

J is TRBJ2-1 and V is TRBV5-1, with 12 bases lining up with TRBD2. Trimming took 3 bases from V and 8 from J; bases not matched to a gene: 9. This CDR3 contains 16 residues. Looked up from germline, CDR1 is SGHRS and CDR2 is YFSETQ. CDR3 protein: CASSSWTSGNPDEQFF. DNA of the CDR3: TGCGCCAGCAGCTCGTGGACTAGCGGGAACCCCGATGAGCAGTTCTTC.

The rearrangement links TRBV27 to TRBJ1-5, with TRBD1 matching 7 bases. This CDR3 is 13 amino acids long. Trimming cost V 5 bases and J 2 bases; bases outside gene matches: 0. Per germline, CDR1 MNHEY and CDR2 SMNVEV (reference sequence). DNA of the CDR3: TGTGCCAGCAGTGGGACAGGCAATCAGCCCCAGCATTTT. Protein sequence: CASSGTGNQPQHF.

As concerns this clone: The sample carries other DNA sequences with the same CDR3. The rearrangement joins TRBV27 to TRBJ1-2; 8 positions agree with TRBD1. This CDR3 has 13 amino acids. The trim removed 6 bases at V and 4 bases at J, leaving 4 bases unmatched. The V gene's germline CDR1 is MNHEY and CDR2 SMNVEV (reference sequence). The chain's CDR3 is CASRNDRGYGYTF. The CDR3 nucleotides are TGTGCCAGCAGGAACGACAGGGGCTATGGCTACACCTTC.

The rearrangement joins TRBV7-2 to TRBJ2-2; D is undetermined. CDR3 length: 16 amino acids. Per germline, CDR1 SGHTA and CDR2 FQGNSA. The germline V and J ends were trimmed by 5 bases and 5 bases, with 18 bases remaining between them. CDR3 residues: CASSPPRSAWTGELFF. The DNA of the CDR3 is TGTGCCAGCAGCCCCCCCCGCAGCGCTTGGACCGGGGAGCTGTTTTTT.

A single count supports this clone. The rearrangement joins TRBV6-5 to TRBJ2-5; D is possibly TRBD2 (5 bases). Germline V lookup: CDR1 MNHEY, CDR2 SVGAGI. The CDR3 is 14 amino acids. V lost 2 bases and J 4 bases, leaving 11 bases between the germline ends. CDR3 DNA: TGTGCCAGCAGTTACGGCAGGCGGGCAGAGACCCAGTACTTC. Protein product: CASSYGRRAETQYF.

The chain is built from TRBV7-9 and TRBJ1-3, with TRBD1 as a possible D gene (6 bases). Germline V gene data show CDR1 as SEHNR and CDR2 as FQNEAQ (reference sequence). CDR3 length: 13 amino acids. Trimming stripped 3 bases from V and 7 bases from J, with 10 bases between. The chain's CDR3 is CASSFQGSNTIYF. CDR3 sequence (DNA): TGTGCCAGCAGCTTCCAGGGGTCCAACACCATATATTTT. The full variable domain, its missing parts supplied by reference TRBV7-9 and TRBJ1-3, is DTGVSQNPRHKITKRGQNVTFRCDPISEHNRLYWYRQTLGQGPEFLTYFQNEAQLEKSRLLSDRFSAERPKGSFSTLEIQRTEQGDSAMYLCASSFQGSNTIYFGEGSWLTVV.

The CDR3 here is CAGRTGGISRTGELFF. CDR3 nucleotides: TGTGCCGGGCGGACAGGGGGCATTAGCCGTACCGGGGAGCTGTTTTTT. The V and J genes are TRBV2 and TRBJ2-2; 11 bases line up with TRBD1. The CDR3 runs to 16 residues. Germline loops: CDR1 SNHLY, CDR2 FYNNEI. J was trimmed by 5 bases and V by 11 bases; bases with no gene match: 13.

The genes are TRBV30 and TRBJ2-3, with 14 positions matching TRBD2. The CDR3 sequence is 17 residues long. J was trimmed by 4 bases and V by 1 base; bases with no gene match: 7. Per germline, CDR1 GTSNPN and CDR2 SVGIG (reference sequence). In DNA, the CDR3 is TGTGCCTGGAGTGATAATAGACTAGCGGGAGGGGCAGATACGCAGTATTTT. The encoded protein is CAWSDNRLAGGADTQYF.